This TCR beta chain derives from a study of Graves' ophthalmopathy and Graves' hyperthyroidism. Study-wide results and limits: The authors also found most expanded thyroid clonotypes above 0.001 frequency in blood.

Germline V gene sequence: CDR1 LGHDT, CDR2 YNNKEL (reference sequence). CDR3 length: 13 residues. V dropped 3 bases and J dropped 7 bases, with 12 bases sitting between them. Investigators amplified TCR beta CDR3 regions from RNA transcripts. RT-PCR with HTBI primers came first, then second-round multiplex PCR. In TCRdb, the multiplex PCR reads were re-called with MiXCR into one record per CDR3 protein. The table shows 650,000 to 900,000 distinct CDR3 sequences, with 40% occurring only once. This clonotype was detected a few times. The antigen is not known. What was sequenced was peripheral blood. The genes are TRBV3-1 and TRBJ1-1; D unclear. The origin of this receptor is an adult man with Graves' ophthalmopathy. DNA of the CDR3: TGTGCCAGCAGCCAGCTTAGACGAGGTGAAGCTTTCTTT. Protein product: CASSQLRRGEAFF.